This TCR beta chain came from a study of shared clonotypes between healthy human individuals. The data were produced by immunoSEQ multiplex PCR, yet TCRdb's version contains in-frame clones alone and is incomplete. Of 2 million to 2.5 million clones listed, roughly 93% are singletons. CDR1 and CDR2 from the germline V gene are SGHVS and FQNEAQ. The CDR3 length is 13 residues. V was shortened by 4 bases and J by 7 bases, with 13 bases between the two germline ends. The sample comprised naive CD4+ T cells from PBMCs. Specified subset: CD45RA+ positively selected. This clonotype originated in a young man in good health. Some clones in this sample may be carry-over from other donors' samples. J is TRBJ1-2 and V is TRBV7-8; tentatively, D is TRBD1 (5 bases). The CDR3 DNA reads TGTGCCAGCAGCTCGCAGGGAGTACTTGGCTACACCTTC. It is translated as CASSSQGVLGYTF.